This T cell receptor (beta chain) emerged from a study of blood T cell repertoires in COVID-19. Study-wide context: Whether acute or convalescent, the COVID-19 samples came from the United States, Italy and Spain. The cDNA or gDNA used as material had been derived from T cells, B-cell-depleted T cells, or PBMCs.

With 0 bases clipped from V and 7 bases from J, the junction kept 6 bases outside the gene matches. CDR3 size: 14 residues. Germline V gene sequence: CDR1 SGHRS, CDR2 YFSETQ. The authors' processing: How many nucleated cells were present was estimated from reference gene primer amplification. Data came from immunoSEQ multiplex PCR; TCRdb stores just in-frame clones and leaves some out. V, J and clone size derive from that table, while D and trimming were established from the DNA sequence. This sample carries 200,000 to 250,000 clones, around four fifths of them seen once, and the ten largest clones take approximately 2%.

The receptor was isolated from a man between 25 and 39 years old who had recovered from COVID-19. The chain recombines TRBV5-1 with TRBJ1-2; the match to TRBD1 covers 7 bases. The source material was peripheral blood. The CDR3 DNA reads as TGCGCCAGCAGCTTGGCGGGACAGTCTGCTGGCTACACCTTC. Translating it yields CASSLAGQSAGYTF.